This TCR beta chain appears in the sequencing data of a study of shared clonotypes between healthy human individuals. On this clone itself: A much larger clonotype is one base distant, so this may be a read error.

All donors qualified as healthy HIV-negative adults and had experienced no recent acute infections or vaccinations. Template amounts of 300 to 350 ng DNA, 25,000 to 35,000 T cell genomes, were employed in unsorted PBMC replicate PCRs. Using immunoSEQ multiplex PCR, the repertoire was profiled, and TCRdb retains in-frame clones only, with some absent. This table has about half a million clones, 81% appearing once. This CDR3 comprises 14 residues. Germline V lookup: CDR1 SGHVS, CDR2 FQNEAQ. The V segment lost 4 bases and the J segment 4 bases; nucleotides outside the gene matches: 1. The sequenced material came from PBMCs. The chain joins TRBV7-8 to TRBJ2-7; 13 bases are a match to TRBD2. This TCR was recovered from a woman aged 40 to 49 in good health. Some clones in this sample may be carry-over from other donors' samples. The CDR3 DNA reads as TGTGCCAGCAGCTGGACTAGCGGGAGTTACGAGCAGTACTTC. As protein: CASSWTSGSYEQYF.